This T cell receptor (beta chain) originates from a study of T cell responses to AZD1222 COVID-19 vaccine. This clone has only a few counts. TCRdb's table, derived via immunoSEQ multiplex PCR, lists solely in-frame clones and lacks some. The top ten clones hold under 6.5% of a sample with around 120,000 clones, approximately 90% of them seen once. CDR3 size: 14 residues. V lost 0 bases and J lost 4, with 10 bases in between. CDR1 SGHRS and CDR2 YFSETQ come from the germline V gene. This sequence joins TRBV5-1 and TRBJ1-2; D unresolved. This receptor was obtained from an adult in good health. Specimen: peripheral blood, collected on day 0 of AZD1222 vaccination. CDR3 coding DNA: TGCGCCAGCAGCTTGGTTACGGCGAGCTATGGCTACACCTTC. Translating it yields CASSLVTASYGYTF.